The 26 T cell receptor beta chains below come from one sample, sequenced in a study of shared clonotypes between healthy human individuals. Generated by immunoSEQ multiplex PCR, the TCRdb table keeps only in-frame clones and is missing some. This sample has more than 2,000,000 clones; 85% to 95% occur once, and the top ten carry around 0.14%. What was sequenced was naive CD4+ T cells sorted from blood. The subset was: CD45RA+ positively selected. The receptors were sampled from a man between 18 and 35 years old in good health.

The genes are TRBV6-1 and TRBJ1-5, with no clear D. Germline V lookup: CDR1 MNHNS, CDR2 SASEGT. The V and J ends lost 6 bases and 4 bases respectively, with 13 bases between them. This CDR3 has 14 residues. Here the CDR3 DNA reads TGTGCCAGCAGATTGGAAAGAGCGAATCAGCCCCAGCATTTT. Its protein product is CASRLERANQPQHF.

The chain recombines TRBV15 with TRBJ2-1; no clear D. Germline loops: CDR1 LNHNV, CDR2 YYDKDF (reference sequence). Trimming took off 1 base at V and 7 bases at J, with 11 bases between the two ends. The CDR3 loop spans 14 amino acids. CDR3 sequence reads: CATSRAGSVNEQFF. The CDR3 DNA reads as TGTGCCACCAGCAGAGCCGGGTCCGTTAATGAGCAGTTCTTC.

This chain links TRBV14 with TRBJ1-5; weak D call: TRBD1 (5 bases). The CDR3 is 16 amino acids. The V end lost 3 bases, the J end lost 2 bases, and 14 bases lay between the germline ends. Germline CDR1 and CDR2: SGHDN and FVKESK. CDR3 sequence (DNA): TGTGCCAGCAGCCACTCTTGGGGGGTTGGCAATCAGCCCCAGCATTTT. Its protein is CASSHSWGVGNQPQHF. The whole variable domain, remainder taken from reference TRBV14 and TRBJ1-5, is EAGVTQFPSHSVIEKGQTVTLRCDPISGHDNLYWYRRVMGKEIKFLLHFVKESKQDESGMPNNRFLAERTGGTYSTLKVQPAELEDSGVYFCASSHSWGVGNQPQHFGDGTRLSIL.

The chain joins TRBV10-2 to TRBJ2-7; 7 bases are a match to TRBD2. Germline loops: CDR1 WSHSY, CDR2 SAAADI. V shed 0 bases, J shed 1 base, and the junction held 3 bases outside the gene matches. CDR3 length: 15 residues. CDR3 sequence: CASSESRTSSYEQYF. The CDR3 coding sequence is TGCGCCAGCAGTGAGTCGAGGACTAGTTCCTACGAGCAGTACTTC.

The chain links TRBV5-4 to TRBJ2-7, with D perhaps being TRBD1 or TRBD2 (6 bases each). This CDR3 has 15 amino acids. Germline lookup yields CDR1 SGHNT and CDR2 YYREEE (reference sequence). V lost 3 bases and J lost 3, with 16 bases in between. CDR3: CASSSRETGIYEQYF. DNA of the CDR3: TGTGCCAGCAGCTCACGGGAGACAGGAATCTACGAGCAGTACTTC.

The V and J genes are TRBV6-5 and TRBJ1-5; 8 bases line up with TRBD1. The CDR3 is 14 residues long. V shed 2 bases, J shed 7 bases, and the junction held 4 bases outside the gene matches. Germline CDR1 MNHEY, CDR2 SVGAGI. In DNA form, the CDR3 reads TGTGCCAGCAGTTACGACAGGGGTCGACAGCCCCAGCATTTT. This sequence encodes CASSYDRGRQPQHF.

The chain employs TRBV6-4 and TRBJ2-7; D might be TRBD2 (6 bases). V was pared by 8 bases and J by 0 bases, with 11 bases between. The CDR3 length is 13 residues. Germline assignment: CDR1 MRHNA and CDR2 SNTAGT. The CDR3 loop reads CASRGTPSYEQYF. The CDR3 DNA follows: TGTGCCAGCCGAGGGACTCCCTCCTACGAGCAGTACTTC.

This chain uses TRBV7-9 with TRBJ1-2; D is perhaps TRBD1 (5 bases). Germline-derived CDR1 and CDR2 are SEHNR and FQNEAQ (reference sequence). V lost 2 bases and J lost 0, with 10 bases in between. The CDR3 runs 15 residues. CDR3 loop: CASSLTGTANYGYTF. The CDR3 coding sequence is TGTGCCAGCAGCTTAACCGGGACGGCTAACTATGGCTACACCTTC.

This chain connects TRBV5-1 to TRBJ2-2; D gene ambiguous. The CDR3 runs to 15 residues. V was trimmed by 4 bases and J by 8 bases, leaving 18 bases between them. Germline CDR1 SGHRS, CDR2 YFSETQ. The CDR3 sequence is CASSKEDRRWGELFF. The CDR3 region has the DNA TGCGCCAGCAGCAAAGAGGACCGCCGTTGGGGGGAGCTGTTTTTT.

The V gene is TRBV11-2, the J gene TRBJ2-7; no clear D gene. Trimming shortened V by 5 bases and J by 1 base, and 12 bases separated the two germline ends. The CDR3 has 14 residues. Germline assignment: CDR1 SGHAT and CDR2 FQNNGV. CDR3 sequence reads: CASSLRRKSYEQYF. Here the CDR3 DNA reads TGTGCCAGCAGCCTTCGACGGAAGTCCTACGAGCAGTACTTC. Filled out from reference TRBV11-2 and TRBJ2-7, the complete variable domain reads EAGVAQSPRYKIIEKRQSVAFWCNPISGHATLYWYQQILGQGPKLLIQFQNNGVVDDSQLPKDRFSAERLKGVDSTLKIQPAKLEDSAVYLCASSLRRKSYEQYFGPGTRLTVT.

This chain links TRBV5-4 with TRBJ1-4; weak D call: TRBD1 (6 bases). This CDR3 is built from 14 residues. With 4 bases removed from V and 3 bases from J, the gap between germline ends came to 10 bases. The V gene's germline CDR1 is SGHNT and CDR2 YYREEE (reference sequence). The CDR3 reads CASSPGTPNEKLFF. The CDR3, as DNA: TGTGCCAGCAGCCCCGGGACACCTAATGAAAAACTGTTTTTT.

This rearrangement joins TRBV5-5 to TRBJ2-7; D remains ambiguous. The V end lost 4 bases, the J end lost 4 bases, and 6 bases lay between the germline ends. This CDR3 comprises 11 residues. In germline, CDR1 is SGHKS, CDR2 YYEKEE (reference sequence). This CDR3 reads CASSRGYEQYF. CDR3 sequence (DNA): TGTGCCAGCAGCCGTGGGTACGAGCAGTACTTC.

This clone was picked up one time. The chain couples TRBV6-1 to TRBJ2-5, with TRBD2 as a possible D gene (5 bases). Trimming took 1 base from V and 7 from J, leaving 16 bases between them. This CDR3 has 15 amino acids. CDR1 MNHNS and CDR2 SASEGT come from the germline V gene. In DNA, the CDR3 is TGTGCCAGCAGTGAAGACTCTAGCTCCCTGGGGACCCAGTACTTC. This codes for CASSEDSSSLGTQYF.

This clone was picked up one time. This rearrangement joins TRBV19 to TRBJ2-2, with 8 bases lining up with TRBD2. From germline, CDR1 is LNHDA and CDR2 SQIVND (reference sequence). V shed 5 bases and J 0 bases; nucleotides not matched to a gene: 5. This CDR3 has 16 amino acids. CDR3 bases: TGTGCCAGTAGTCGCCGGGGGGGCCCGAACACCGGGGAGCTGTTTTTT. This codes for CASSRRGGPNTGELFF.

About this clone: Other DNA sequences in this sample translate to the same CDR3. The V call is TRBV10-3, the J call TRBJ2-7; no definite D call. Germline CDR1 ENHRY, CDR2 SYGVKD. The ends were cut back, 3 bases at V and 2 bases at J, with 8 bases in the middle. The CDR3 sequence is 13 residues long. CDR3 coding DNA: TGTGCCATCAGTGACAGAGGAACCTACGAGCAGTACTTC. The encoded protein is CAISDRGTYEQYF.

The chain links TRBV18 to TRBJ1-1; D perhaps matches TRBD1 (6 bases). The V gene's germline CDR1 is KGHSH and CDR2 LQKENI. The CDR3 runs to 14 residues. V was pared by 3 bases and J by 1 base, with 9 bases between. CDR3 in amino acids: CASSPDSRNTEAFF. The CDR3 DNA sequence: TGTGCCAGCTCACCGGACAGTAGGAACACTGAAGCTTTCTTT.

CDR3 residues: CASSRGAGGLEETQYF. The CDR3, as DNA: TGTGCCAGCAGCCGAGGGGCGGGGGGGCTGGAAGAGACCCAGTACTTC. The rearrangement uses TRBV11-2 and TRBJ2-5, with TRBD2 identical over 9 bases. This CDR3 has 16 amino acids. With 5 bases clipped from V and 3 bases from J, the junction kept 10 bases outside the gene matches. CDR1 and CDR2 from the germline V gene are SGHAT and FQNNGV.

The rearrangement joins TRBV7-9 to TRBJ1-1; 7 nucleotides line up with TRBD1. With 2 bases clipped from V and 4 bases from J, the junction kept 19 bases outside the gene matches. Germline CDR1 and CDR2: SEHNR and FQNEAQ (reference sequence). This CDR3 spans 19 amino acids. In DNA form, the CDR3 reads TGTGCCAGCAGCTTATTGTCGTCGAGGAACAGGGGATTCGTCACTGAAGCTTTCTTT. As protein: CASSLLSSRNRGFVTEAFF. The full variable domain, in which reference TRBV7-9 and TRBJ1-1 provide the parts outside the CDR3, is DTGVSQNPRHKITKRGQNVTFRCDPISEHNRLYWYRQTLGQGPEFLTYFQNEAQLEKSRLLSDRFSAERPKGSFSTLEIQRTEQGDSAMYLCASSLLSSRNRGFVTEAFFGQGTRLTVV.

The chain uses TRBV4-1 and TRBJ2-5; 9 bases align to TRBD1. With the DNA end fitting TRBJ2-7 better, the J assignment may be wrong. CDR1 is MGHRA and CDR2 is YSYEKL in the germline V gene. The CDR3 spans 17 residues. The DNA for the CDR3 is TGCGCCAGCAGCCGTGAAACGTGGCGGGACAGGGCCTACGAGCAGTACTTC. Translated, it gives CASSRETWRDRAYEQYF.

The J gene is TRBJ1-1, the V gene TRBV2; no clear D. V lost 6 bases and J 4 bases, leaving 9 bases between the germline ends. Germline V gene lookup returns CDR1 SNHLY and CDR2 FYNNEI. The CDR3 is 12 residues long. CDR3 amino acids: CASSLPPTEAFF. In nucleotides, the CDR3 is TGTGCCAGCAGCCTCCCCCCCACTGAAGCTTTCTTT.

This clone was seen only a few times. The rearrangement uses TRBV25-1 and TRBJ1-1, with unresolved D. Germline CDR1 reads MGHDK; CDR2 reads SYGVNS. The CDR3 runs to 10 residues. V shed 3 bases and J shed 7 bases, with 3 bases lying between them. CDR3 DNA: TGTGCCAGCAGTGACAGTGAAGCTTTCTTT. Its translation: CASSDSEAFF.

The genes are TRBV2 and TRBJ2-3, with D tentatively TRBD2 (6 bases). The CDR3 is made up of 13 amino acids. V was pared by 6 bases and J by 5 bases, with 12 bases between. The germline V gene encodes CDR1 SNHLY and CDR2 FYNNEI. CDR3 in DNA: TGTGCCAGCAGGGAGGGATTGGGAGATACGCAGTATTTT. As protein: CASREGLGDTQYF.

The V call is TRBV5-8, the J call TRBJ2-5; D could derive from TRBD1 or TRBD2 (5 bases each). The CDR3 covers 15 residues. Trimming stripped 0 bases from V and 4 bases from J, with 13 bases between. Germline V gene lookup returns CDR1 SGHTS and CDR2 YDEGEE. CDR3 in DNA: TGTGCCAGCAGCTTGGGTACGGGGCCAGCAGAGACCCAGTACTTC. Its translation is CASSLGTGPAETQYF.

The V gene is TRBV9, the J gene TRBJ2-3; 8 nucleotides align to TRBD1. Trimming cost V 0 bases and J 5 bases; bases outside gene matches: 5. This CDR3 spans 15 amino acids. Germline V gene lookup returns CDR1 SGDLS and CDR2 YYNGEE. In DNA form, the CDR3 reads TGTGCCAGCAGCGTAGGGCAGGGGGCAATAGATACGCAGTATTTT. This codes for CASSVGQGAIDTQYF.

The V gene is TRBV7-2, the J gene TRBJ1-3; unclear D gene. Germline CDR1 SGHTA, CDR2 FQGNSA. Trimming left V 5 bases short and J 1 base short, with 12 bases between. This CDR3 comprises 15 residues. DNA of the CDR3: TGTGCCAGCAGCGAGCAGGTAGCATCTGGAAACACCATATATTTT. It codes for CASSEQVASGNTIYF.

The chain carries TRBV29-1 and TRBJ2-1; TRBD1 matches at 9 bases. Trimming at V came to 7 bases and at J to 5 bases, leaving 9 bases not matched to a gene. Germline CDR1 is SQVTM and CDR2 is ANQGSEA. This CDR3 is 14 amino acids long. The CDR3 DNA reads as TGCAGCGCCCGAGGGGACAGGGTTAACAATGAGCAGTTCTTC. It translates to CSARGDRVNNEQFF.